This is a list of T cell receptor beta chains from one sample in a study of blood T cell repertoires in COVID-19. This table comes from immunoSEQ multiplex PCR, and its TCRdb copy is limited to in-frame clones, with some not included. The table lists hundreds of thousands of clones, around 89% of them singletons. The specimen sequenced was PBMCs or T cells enriched from blood (not recorded which). Receptor source: a woman aged 35 to 49 with acute COVID-19. The CDR3 runs from the conserved cysteine through the conserved F or W. D genes are given only for firm matches. Part of the rows lack a size; the others show once, few, many or a class for expanded clones.

J	D	size	V	DNA	CDR3
TRBJ1-3	TRBD1	-	TRBV28	TGTGCCAGCAGTCCCGGGACAGGGATTCCCCCTAATGGAAACACCATATATTTT	CASSPGTGIPPNGNTIYF
TRBJ1-6	-	-	TRBV18	TGTGCCAGCTCACCACGGGGGGGGCTGGATTCACCCCTCCACTTT	CASSPRGGLDSPLHF
TRBJ1-6	-	-	TRBV5-6	TGTGCCAGCAGGTGGAGGGAATCAAATTCACCCCTCCACTTT	CASRWRESNSPLHF
TRBJ2-3	-	-	TRBV11-3	TGTGCCAGCAGCTTAGGTCGAGCGGGCCTACTCACAGATACGCAGTATTTT	CASSLGRAGLLTDTQYF
TRBJ2-2	TRBD1	once	TRBV20-1	TGCAGTGCTAGTAACCCGAGACAGGGACACACCGGGGAGCTGTTTTTT	CSASNPRQGHTGELFF
TRBJ1-5	-	once	TRBV19	TGTGCCAGTAGTATCCAGTCCAATCAGCCCCAGCATTTT	CASSIQSNQPQHF
TRBJ2-3	TRBD1	-	TRBV7-3	TGTGCCAGCAGCCCGGGACAGCACACAGATACGCAGTATTTT	CASSPGQHTDTQYF
TRBJ2-5	TRBD1	-	TRBV5-1	TGCGCCAGCAGCAGCCCGGACAGGGGGCGGGAGACCCAGTACTTC	CASSSPDRGRETQYF
TRBJ1-2	TRBD1	once	TRBV7-9	TGTGCCAGCAGTCCGGGACAGGGGGCAAGGTATGGCTACACCTTC	CASSPGQGARYGYTF
TRBJ1-3	TRBD1	-	TRBV30	TGTGCCTGGACCCTAAGGGGGCATATTGGAAACACCATATATTTT	CAWTLRGHIGNTIYF
TRBJ2-7	-	-	TRBV10-1	TGCGCCAGCAGTGACAGTGGTAATGCCGAGCAGTACTTC	CASSDSGNAEQYF
TRBJ2-7	TRBD1	-	TRBV11-2	TGTGCCAGCAGCTCTCCCAACAGGGGGCTCTACGAGCAGTACTTC	CASSSPNRGLYEQYF
TRBJ2-7	-	-	TRBV30	TGTGCCTGGAGTAGGGCAGGGGCCTACGAGCAGTACTTC	CAWSRAGAYEQYF
TRBJ2-1	-	once	TRBV7-3	TGTGCCAGCAGCTTAAGTAGCCGTAGCTCCTACAATGAGCAGTTCTTC	CASSLSSRSSYNEQFF
TRBJ2-1	TRBD2	few	TRBV4-2	TGTGCCAGCAGCCCCAGGGCAGCGGGAGATTCCTACAATGAGCAGTTCTTC	CASSPRAAGDSYNEQFF
TRBJ1-2	TRBD1	few	TRBV5-6	TGTGCCAGCAGCGCTTCCGACAGGGGTTTCTATGGCTACACCTTC	CASSASDRGFYGYTF
TRBJ1-1	-	-	TRBV5-6	TGTGCCAGCAGCTTCAGGGAGGGGTGGGCTGAAGCTTTCTTT	CASSFREGWAEAFF
TRBJ2-5	TRBD2	-	TRBV5-4	TGTGCCAGCAGCTTTATCGCGGGAGGCGATCAAGAGACCCAGTACTTC	CASSFIAGGDQETQYF
TRBJ2-5	-	-	TRBV7-9	TGTGCCAGCAGCTTCAATGTAGCGGTACAAGAGACCCAGTACTTC	CASSFNVAVQETQYF
TRBJ1-1	-	-	TRBV7-8	TGTGCCAGCAACCAACCCGTGTCGGGGATGAACACTGAAGCTTTCTTT	CASNQPVSGMNTEAFF
TRBJ2-1	TRBD1	-	TRBV19	TGTGCCAGTAGTATAGGGGACAGGGAAAACAATGAGCAGTTCTTC	CASSIGDRENNEQFF
TRBJ1-1	-	-	TRBV5-1	TGCGCCAGCAGCTGGACCCCGGGGGGAGCTTTCTTT	CASSWTPGGAFF
TRBJ1-1	-	few	TRBV10-3	TGTGCCATCACCGCCCAGGGGAGCACTGAAGCTTTCTTT	CAITAQGSTEAFF
TRBJ2-5	-	-	TRBV20-1	TGCAGTGCTAGTCTCAGCGAGTTCTGGGAGACCCAGTACTTC	CSASLSEFWETQYF
TRBJ1-2	-	-	TRBV30	TGTGCCTGGAGTGTATCTGACTATGGCTACACCTTC	CAWSVSDYGYTF
TRBJ2-7	TRBD1	-	TRBV7-8	TGTGCCAGCAGCTTAGAGGACAGGGGGCTAGTGGGGGAGCAGTACTTC	CASSLEDRGLVGEQYF
TRBJ1-1	-	-	TRBV11-3	TGTGCCAGCACGCGGGGCACTGAAGCTTTCTTT	CASTRGTEAFF
TRBJ2-7	-	-	TRBV28	TGTGCCAGCAGTTTCCCTAGCTTAAGATCCTACGAGCAGTACTTC	CASSFPSLRSYEQYF
TRBJ2-7	-	-	TRBV21-1	TGTGCCAGCAGCGCTCTTGGAGTCTACGAGCAGTACTTC	CASSALGVYEQYF
TRBJ1-4	-	few	TRBV10-2	TGCGCCAGCAGTGTTTCAGGAGAAAAACTGTTTTTT	CASSVSGEKLFF
TRBJ1-2	TRBD1	-	TRBV29-1	TGCAGCGTTGACAGGGGGGCTGGCTACACCTTC	CSVDRGAGYTF
TRBJ1-5	-	-	TRBV19	TGTGCCAGTAGTATGGGGGGAGTCAGCAATCAGCCCCAGCATTTT	CASSMGGVSNQPQHF
TRBJ1-2	-	-	TRBV18	TGTGCCAGCTCACCAACAGACAGGTTTGGCTACACCTTC	CASSPTDRFGYTF
TRBJ2-1	TRBD2	-	TRBV18	TGTGCCAGCTCCACGGGACTAGCGGGAGGTTACTACAATGAGCAGTTCTTC	CASSTGLAGGYYNEQFF
TRBJ2-2	TRBD1	-	TRBV18	TGTGCCAGCTCACCATGGGGACAGGGGAACACCGGGGAGCTGTTTTTT	CASSPWGQGNTGELFF
TRBJ2-7	TRBD1	-	TRBV18	TGTGCCAGCTCCCGACTAACAGGGGAAACCTACGAGCAGTACTTC	CASSRLTGETYEQYF
TRBJ2-1	-	once	TRBV11-3	TGTGCCAGCAGCCTTCGACTGACCTACTCCTACAATGAGCAGTTCTTC	CASSLRLTYSYNEQFF
TRBJ2-7	-	-	TRBV30	TGTGCCTGGAGTACCCCGGGCAGGGGATCCTACGAGCAGTACTTC	CAWSTPGRGSYEQYF
TRBJ2-2	-	-	TRBV5-4	TGTGCCACCGGACAAGCAAACACCGGGGAGCTGTTTTTT	CATGQANTGELFF
TRBJ2-7	TRBD1	once	TRBV19	TGTGCCAGTAGGGATCAGGGGGCCGCCATCTACGAGCAGTACTTC	CASRDQGAAIYEQYF
TRBJ1-2	TRBD1	-	TRBV11-3	TGTGCCAGCAGCTCCAGATCGCAGACAGGGTCCCTATCTAACTATGGCTACACCTTC	CASSSRSQTGSLSNYGYTF
TRBJ2-1	TRBD2	few	TRBV18	TGTGCCAGCTCACCACCCCGGGAGGGCCCCCGGAATGAGCAGTTCTTC	CASSPPREGPRNEQFF
TRBJ2-7	TRBD2	-	TRBV9	TGTGCCAGCAGCGTCGGACTAGCGGGGGACGAGCAGTACTTC	CASSVGLAGDEQYF
TRBJ1-1	-	-	TRBV11-2	TGTGCCAGCAGCTCCAGACAGTCGAACACTGAAGCTTTCTTT	CASSSRQSNTEAFF
TRBJ1-6	-	-	TRBV6-6	TGTGCCAGCAGTCCTCCCGTTTCACCCCTCCACTTT	CASSPPVSPLHF
TRBJ1-1	-	few	TRBV19	TGTGCCAGTAGTATCAGGGAGAACACTGAAGCTTTCTTT	CASSIRENTEAFF
TRBJ1-1	TRBD1	-	TRBV7-9	TGTGCCAGCAGCTCCTCAGGGGGGATGGCTTTCTTT	CASSSSGGMAFF